The 26 T cell receptor beta chains below come from one sample, sequenced in a study of OX40 agonist ivuxolimab in advanced cancers. Sequencing used immunoSEQ multiplex PCR; TCRdb keeps in-frame clones, though not all of them. Among some 77,000 clones, roughly 84% were seen once, and the ten largest hold about 5.9%. Sequencing used CD4+ or CD8+ T cells sorted from blood, obtained in a trial of the OX40 agonist ivuxolimab. These receptors originate from an adult with an advanced solid tumor such as melanoma, head and neck, liver or kidney cancer.

The genes are TRBV6-1 and TRBJ2-1, with 7 bases fitting TRBD1. Unmatched junction bases numbered 16, after V lost 6 bases and J lost 14 bases. CDR3 length equals 14 residues. Germline assignment: CDR1 MNHNS and CDR2 SASEGT. CDR3 amino acids: CASRPGGESHKEFF. The CDR3, as DNA: TGTGCCAGCAGGCCAGGGGGTGAATCGCACAAAGAGTTCTTC.

The chain employs TRBV5-1 and TRBJ2-2, with 8 nucleotides matching TRBD1. The CDR3 length is 16 residues. V lost 3 bases to trimming and J lost 2 bases; unmatched junction nucleotides: 6. From germline, CDR1 is SGHRS and CDR2 YFSETQ. The CDR3 DNA reads as TGCGCCAGCAGCTCCCGGACAGGGACTAACACCGGGGAGCTGTTTTTT. Its translation is CASSSRTGTNTGELFF.

The chain couples TRBV11-2 to TRBJ2-2; no clear D gene. The CDR3 covers 16 residues. The germline V gene encodes CDR1 SGHAT and CDR2 FQNNGV. V lost 6 bases to trimming and J lost 4 bases, with 18 bases between them. DNA of the CDR3: TGTGCCAGCAGTCCCCAACCCCACAGAAGCACCGGGGAGCTGTTTTTT. This encodes CASSPQPHRSTGELFF.

The chain combines TRBV9 with TRBJ2-2, with no clear D. With 0 bases removed from V and 9 bases from J, the gap between germline ends came to 12 bases. This CDR3 is 14 amino acids long. Germline loops: CDR1 SGDLS, CDR2 YYNGEE. Here the CDR3 reads CASSVDPQPWELFF. In DNA, the CDR3 is TGTGCCAGCAGCGTAGACCCCCAGCCTTGGGAGCTGTTTTTT.

This clone was counted a single time. CDR3 in amino acids: CASSMDRGPEKLFF. CDR3 bases: TGTGCCAGCAGCATGGACAGGGGCCCTGAAAAACTGTTTTTT. V is TRBV7-9 and J is TRBJ1-4; TRBD1 aligns across 9 bases. Germline V CDR1 and CDR2: SEHNR, FQNEAQ (reference sequence). J gave up 7 bases and V 5 bases, and 5 bases lay outside the gene matches. The CDR3 extends over 14 amino acids.

The chain couples TRBV5-1 to TRBJ2-5; TRBD1 aligns across 11 bases. The germline V gene encodes CDR1 SGHRS and CDR2 YFSETQ. V was clipped by 5 bases and J by 1 base; unmatched bases: 4. This CDR3 comprises 15 residues. This CDR3 reads CASSRTGGPQETQYF. The CDR3 nucleotides are TGCGCCAGCAGTCGGACAGGGGGCCCCCAAGAGACCCAGTACTTC.

This clone was picked up one time. CDR3 nucleotide sequence: TGTGCCAGCAGCAGCAGGGAAATCGGCTACACCTTC. This gives the protein CASSSREIGYTF. This chain connects TRBV5-6 to TRBJ1-2, with a tentative D call TRBD1 (5 bases). This CDR3 is 12 amino acids long. CDR1 and CDR2 (germline): SGHDT, YYEEEE. The V gene lost 4 bases and the J gene lost 8 bases, with 12 bases spanning the gap. The full variable domain, completed using reference TRBV5-6 and TRBJ1-2, is DAGVTQSPTHLIKTRGQQVTLRCSPKSGHDTVSWYQQALGQGPQFIFQYYEEEERQRGNFPDRFSGHQFPNYSSELNVNALLLGDSALYLCASSSREIGYTFGSGTRLTVV.

This chain uses TRBV10-2 with TRBJ1-2, with TRBD1 identical over 9 bases. This CDR3 has 15 residues. J was trimmed by 2 bases and V by 3 bases; bases with no gene match: 4. The germline CDR1 and CDR2 sequences are WSHSY and SAAADI. The chain's CDR3 is CASSDPDRGNYGYTF. The CDR3, as DNA: TGCGCCAGCAGTGACCCGGACAGGGGAAACTATGGCTACACCTTC.

The chain joins TRBV28 to TRBJ1-3; D remains ambiguous. Trimming stripped 5 bases from V and 0 bases from J, with 8 bases between. This CDR3 is 14 amino acids long. Germline V gene data show CDR1 as MDHEN and CDR2 as SYDVKM. In nucleotides, the CDR3 is TGTGCCAGCAGTAAGGGAAACTCTGGAAACACCATATATTTT. Its translation: CASSKGNSGNTIYF.

The CDR3 region has the DNA TGTGCCAGCAGCCACCGCGTAGGGAGGGGGCTTTCCTATAATTCACCCCTCCACTTT. Its protein product is CASSHRVGRGLSYNSPLHF. The gene calls are TRBV11-2 and TRBJ1-6; 7 bases agree with TRBD1. CDR1 and CDR2 (germline): SGHAT, FQNNGV. The CDR3 runs 19 residues. V was clipped by 5 bases and J by 1 base; unmatched bases: 14.

This chain links TRBV29-1 with TRBJ2-7, with D maybe TRBD1 (5 bases). The CDR3 loop spans 11 amino acids. Trimming pared 7 bases from V and 0 bases from J, leaving 7 bases between. CDR1 and CDR2 (germline): SQVTM, ANQGSEA. CDR3 loop: CSGGSSYEQYF. CDR3 nucleotide sequence: TGCAGCGGGGGCAGCTCCTACGAGCAGTACTTC.

The chain combines TRBV6-1 with TRBJ2-7; D tentatively fits TRBD1 or TRBD2 (6 bases each). The CDR3 runs 14 residues. Germline V gene sequence: CDR1 MNHNS, CDR2 SASEGT. Trimming left V 7 bases short and J 5 bases short, with 18 bases between. DNA for the CDR3: TGTGCCAGCAAGTACCGGGGGCATCTTGACGAGCAGTACTTC. This translates into CASKYRGHLDEQYF.

J is TRBJ2-5 and V is TRBV6-5; TRBD2 matches 8 bases. The CDR3 extends over 16 amino acids. Trimming took 2 bases from V and 5 from J; bases not matched to a gene: 10. Germline V gene lookup returns CDR1 MNHEY and CDR2 SVGAGI. CDR3 nucleotides: TGTGCCAGCAGTTACACCCATGCACAGCGGGGGGAGACCCAGTACTTC. As protein: CASSYTHAQRGETQYF.

The chain employs TRBV7-6 and TRBJ1-6; possible D gene TRBD1, 6 bases. V lost 0 bases and J lost 3, with 6 bases in between. The CDR3 runs 15 residues. Looked up from germline, CDR1 is SGHVS and CDR2 is FNYEAQ. The CDR3 here is CASSLADSYNSPLHF. The CDR3 region has the DNA TGTGCCAGCAGCTTAGCGGACAGCTATAATTCACCCCTCCACTTT.

V usage is TRBV7-3 and J usage is TRBJ2-2; tentatively, D is TRBD1 (6 bases). Germline V gene data show CDR1 as SGHTA and CDR2 as FQGTGA. The CDR3 sequence is 18 residues long. Deletions cut 5 bases from V and 1 base from J, with 20 bases between. The CDR3 DNA reads as TGTGCCAGCAGCCCCCGCGTTGGGGGCCTACAGAACACCGGGGAGCTGTTTTTT. It translates to CASSPRVGGLQNTGELFF.

The chain recombines TRBV5-4 with TRBJ1-4; no clear D gene. The V gene's germline CDR1 is SGHNT and CDR2 YYREEE (reference sequence). This CDR3 contains 15 residues. The V end lost 2 bases, the J end lost 3 bases, and 11 bases lay between the germline ends. The CDR3 sequence: CASSLHDGANEKLFF. The DNA of the CDR3 is TGTGCCAGCAGCTTACACGATGGGGCTAATGAAAAACTGTTTTTT. Complete variable domain (other parts from reference TRBV5-4 and TRBJ1-4): ETGVTQSPTHLIKTRGQQVTLRCSSQSGHNTVSWYQQALGQGPQFIFQYYREEENGRGNFPPRFSGLQFPNYSSELNVNALELDDSALYLCASSLHDGANEKLFFGSGTQLSVL.

V is TRBV11-3 and J is TRBJ2-7; D remains unclear. V was shortened by 0 bases and J by 1 base, with 13 bases between the two germline ends. Germline CDR1 is SGHNT and CDR2 is YENEEA. CDR3 length: 16 residues. CDR3 DNA: TGTGCCAGCAGCTTAGATTATAAACACGGGTCCTACGAGCAGTACTTC. Translating it yields CASSLDYKHGSYEQYF.

V and J are TRBV5-4 and TRBJ2-1, with D perhaps given as TRBD1 or TRBD2 (5 bases each). The CDR3 is made up of 14 amino acids. V was pared by 0 bases and J by 7 bases, with 11 bases between. Germline V CDR1 and CDR2: SGHNT, YYREEE (reference sequence). The CDR3 is CASSLAGPLNEQFF. The CDR3 DNA is TGTGCCAGCAGCTTGGCGGGACCCCTTAATGAGCAGTTCTTC.

This clone came up a few times. The CDR3 DNA reads TGTGCCAGCAGCTTAGGCAGTAGGGATCAGCCCCAGCATTTT. The encoded protein is CASSLGSRDQPQHF. The chain carries TRBV7-6 and TRBJ1-5; no firm D call. The CDR3 sequence is 14 residues long. V was pared by 1 base and J by 5 bases, with 9 bases between. Germline V gene lookup returns CDR1 SGHVS and CDR2 FNYEAQ.

This chain connects TRBV10-2 to TRBJ1-1; D perhaps matches TRBD1 (5 bases). From germline, CDR1 is WSHSY and CDR2 SAAADI. CDR3 size: 12 residues. Trimming pared 4 bases from V and 4 bases from J, leaving 7 bases between. CDR3 protein: CASSAGGTEAFF. CDR3 DNA: TGCGCCAGCAGTGCGGGGGGCACTGAAGCTTTCTTT.

The CDR3 DNA reads TGTGCCAGCAGCCCCCGCCATCTCATAGGGGGGGCTGCGAACACTGAAGCTTTCTTT. Its translation: CASSPRHLIGGAANTEAFF. J is TRBJ1-1 and V is TRBV14; the D gene is possibly TRBD1 (6 bases). This CDR3 contains 19 residues. The V gene's germline CDR1 is SGHDN and CDR2 FVKESK. V lost 4 bases, J lost 1 base, and 25 bases lay in between.

The chain joins TRBV28 to TRBJ2-7; D gene ambiguous. The CDR3 sequence is 13 residues long. Trimming left V 6 bases short and J 2 bases short, with 11 bases between. Germline CDR1 is MDHEN and CDR2 is SYDVKM. CDR3 protein: CASSAPNPYEQYF. The DNA of the CDR3 is TGTGCCAGCAGCGCCCCTAATCCCTACGAGCAGTACTTC. The entire variable domain, with the rest obtained from reference TRBV28 and TRBJ2-7, is as follows: DVKVTQSSRYLVKRTGEKVFLECVQDMDHENMFWYRQDPGLGLRLIYFSYDVKMKEKGDIPEGYSVSREKKERFSLILESASTNQTSMYLCASSAPNPYEQYFGPGTRLTVT.

The V call is TRBV27, the J call TRBJ1-2; no firm D call. The ends were cut back, 2 bases at V and 7 bases at J, with 14 bases in the middle. The CDR3 covers 14 residues. The germline CDR1 and CDR2 sequences are MNHEY and SMNVEV (reference sequence). The CDR3 DNA sequence: TGTGCCAGCAGTTTAACCGGCGGGAACCGTGGCTACACCTTC. Translated: CASSLTGGNRGYTF.

The chain carries TRBV27 and TRBJ2-7, with D maybe TRBD1 (6 bases). Germline V gives CDR1 MNHEY, CDR2 SMNVEV (reference sequence). The V and J ends lost 6 bases and 6 bases respectively, with 21 bases between them. The CDR3 runs 15 residues. Here the CDR3 reads CASSPRDTPSGEQYF. CDR3 nucleotides: TGTGCCAGCAGCCCCCGGGACACTCCTTCGGGCGAGCAGTACTTC.

Comment on this clone: The junction shows a germline mismatch at one end, possibly a read error. Other DNA sequences within the sample encode an identical CDR3. The chain couples TRBV10-1 to TRBJ1-3, with D hard to call. The CDR3 contains 13 residues. The germline gives CDR1 WNHNN, CDR2 SYGVQD (reference sequence). The CDR3 here is CASQLSSGNTIYF. DNA for the CDR3: TGCGCCAGCCAACTCAGCTCTGGAAATACCATATATTTT.

This clone was seen more than once but under ten times. The chain employs TRBV9 and TRBJ1-1; TRBD1 is a possible D gene (6 bases). This CDR3 region has 17 residues. V was cut by 2 bases and J by 1 base, with 18 bases left in between. In germline, CDR1 is SGDLS, CDR2 YYNGEE. The CDR3: CASSVYSGGAGNTEAFF. CDR3 bases: TGTGCCAGCAGCGTGTATTCGGGGGGCGCGGGGAACACTGAAGCTTTCTTT.